This T cell receptor beta chain was captured by sequencing in a study of cytomegalovirus exposure and HLA in healthy donors (dated by TCRdb to 2016 to 2017). Looking at the study overall: In an earlier analysis of around 540 of the donors, 276 Gb of sequence data and 90 million to 130 million unique TCR beta sequences from about 179 million T cells were reported. All discovery cohort repertoires had been generated using a single sequencing platform. Around 320 gigabases of sequencing data and approximately 84 million unique TCR sequences were included in an early release covering several hundred HLA-typed donors. Typing coverage varied by locus: 629-630 donors for A, B, C, DRB1 and DQB1; 500 to 550 for DQA1; 600 to 610 for DPA1; roughly 450 for DPB1. A separate validation cohort of approximately 130 different subjects was used in addition to the approximately 670-subject first cohort. High-throughput TCR immunosequencing, statistical association of individual TCRs with disease status, and machine learning were combined to predict cytomegalovirus infection status. Rather than using new phenotypic data, the later analysis identified candidate immune exposures from TCR beta sequences and from how often those sequences occurred across donors. HLA typing included class I and class II loci at four-digit resolution. Of the roughly 420 genotyped donors, approximately 80% were placed in the genetic ancestry cluster associated with self-reported Caucasian donors. In a later genetic analysis, genome-wide SNP genotypes for about 65% of the roughly 700 donors were used, and that subset was treated as a discovery cohort. A later analysis re-examined previously published TCR beta repertoires from 500 to 700 donors and added high-resolution HLA genotyping to investigate patterns of TCR occurrence. The aim of the study was to test whether cataloging public T cell receptors could identify signatures of past pathogen exposure. On average, over 200,000 unique TCR beta nucleotide sequences were sequenced per donor among fewer than 500 genotyped donors of the cohort, with roughly 18% of those sequences being non-productive. An earlier analysis of 500 to 650 of the donors applied high-throughput TCR beta sequencing to assess whether each TCR beta V gene segment acted as functional or pseudogenic. The study used immunosequencing to profile the T cell repertoires of more than 650 subjects and linked those repertoires to cytomegalovirus serostatus. About five DR-DQ haplotypes were handled as single units for association and clustering, since linkage in the cohort was strong. Alongside the repertoire data, information on donor age, sex, ethnicity and CMV serostatus was compiled. Overall study outcomes, separate from this receptor: A further reported finding was that TCR beta sequences accurately predicted the HLA-A and HLA-B alleles for most subjects in the first cohort. Most CMV-associated TCR beta chains appeared to be HLA-restricted in a later analysis, and the HLA associations seemed to be driven largely by CMV exposure. In the study, 150 to 200 TCR beta chains were listed as associated with cytomegalovirus. A cluster of highly shared sequence variants was judged likely to be a technical artifact of the sequencing pipeline. CMV serostatus was the only immune exposure information available for the cohort. In vitro tests confirmed that a few of the cytomegalovirus-associated TCR beta chains recognize cytomegalovirus antigens. The presence/absence analyses assumed that sequencing depth was roughly uniform across donors, and that assumption may not be true. The classifier was reported to diagnose cytomegalovirus status with high specificity and sensitivity in both the original cohort and the validation cohort. A later genetic analysis associated a missense DCLRE1C variant with V-gene and J-gene trimming of TCR beta chains, and an independent cohort replicated the association. In a later analysis, TCR association rates were found to vary across HLA loci, with the most associated TCRs seen for DRB1 alleles and the fewest for HLA-C alleles. In an earlier analysis of approximately 590 of the donors, most TCR beta V segments were observed in productive rearrangements about 90% or about 30% of the time, broadly matching IMGT annotations. A later genetic analysis reported fewer N-insertions in productive TCRs among donors in an Asian-associated ancestry cluster than the roughly 700-donor mean. Most TCR sequences were observed very rarely across donors, whereas some public TCRs were present in many individuals. This cohort had only TCR beta chains sequenced, and the lack of alpha or paired-chain data limited which features could be detected. Because HLA typing was missing for some donors at each locus, association tests included only the typed subset. The earlier analysis of almost 600 of the donors excluded 15 to 20 rarely observed V segments, including chromosome 9 orphons, because counts were too low. According to a later analysis, parvovirus B19, influenza, CMV and Epstein-Barr virus appeared linked to several top co-occurrence clusters. Linkage disequilibrium might explain the correlated functional status among segregating V segments, but an unknown experimental factor could not be ruled out. It was suggested by the authors that the approach could potentially be generalized to other disease states and immunological phenotypes. When HLA alleles, especially DR and DQ, strongly co-occurred, TCR associations were difficult to assign to individual alleles. In a later analysis, HLA-associated TCR beta chains were found to be more clonally expanded and to have lower generation probabilities than equally common non-associated chains. Specific HLA alleles were associated with over 15,000 TCR beta sequences at a false discovery rate of 0.05 in a later analysis.

The cohort comprised several hundred healthy bone marrow donors. At the time of sampling, all cohort members were nominally healthy, though unrecorded immune exposures were likely present. The donor tested CMV seropositive, placing the donor among the approximately 310 seropositive members of the cohort. A peripheral blood sample was provided by each donor, and peripheral blood mononuclear cells were used for TCR beta sequencing. The Qiagen DNeasy Blood Extraction Kit was used to extract genomic DNA from the blood cell samples. Receptor libraries were prepared by the immunoSEQ multiplex PCR assay. The multiplex PCR relied on a mix of 60 forward primers for TCR Vbeta segments and 13 reverse primers for TCR Jbeta segments. The CDR3 region of rearranged TCR beta genes was amplified from genomic DNA by a multiplex PCR assay. Amplified TCR beta libraries were sequenced as 87-base-pair reads on the Illumina HiSeq System. As for how the authors treated the data: A later analysis tallied tens of millions of unique TCR beta chains across the 600 to 700 repertoires, and roughly 11 million of those chains were shared by two or more donors. A nearest-neighbor algorithm error-corrected the raw reads and collapsed the reads into unique sequences, merging closely related sequences to remove PCR and sequencing errors. Alignment of CDR3 sequences to IMGT reference sequences was used to assign V, D and J gene segments. For a sequence to be retained, at least a six-nucleotide match to both a V gene segment and a J gene segment was required. A rearrangement counted as productive if the CDR3 had no stop codons and remained in frame with V and J, and every other rearrangement counted as non-productive. CDR3 was defined by IMGT convention, running from the second conserved V-encoded cysteine to the conserved J-encoded phenylalanine. The earlier analysis of 500 to 650 of the donors excluded any sequence lacking an unambiguous match to a single V gene segment. An earlier analysis of under 750 of the donors called V segments functional above 56.7% productive rearrangements and segregating when the between-donor standard deviation exceeded 5%. A statistical classification framework was built for diagnosing cytomegalovirus status from the catalog of TCR beta chain sequences. V and J gene assignment, in a later analysis, came from comparing TCR nucleotide sequences with IMGT/GENE-DB human TR gene sequences. The TCRdist pipeline was used in a later analysis to assign CDR3 sequences and most-parsimonious VDJ recombination scenarios. In a later analysis, every TCR beta chain was defined by the combination of its CDR3 amino acid sequence and its V-gene family, and reads without a unique V-gene family were dropped. A later analysis removed nearly 600 highly shared, low-generation-probability nucleotide sequences to deal with suspected cross-contamination and a sequencing artifact. A later analysis calculated a clonal expansion index for each public chain from normalized within-repertoire ranks of inferred template counts. Generation probabilities in a later analysis came from a VDJ recombination model fitted to out-of-frame rearrangements, and those results were checked against IGoR. In a later analysis, hypergeometric tests were used to score TCR-TCR, TCR-HLA and TCR-CMV co-occurrence, with a repertoire-size bias correction applied to TCR pairs. In a later analysis, false discovery rates were estimated by permuting HLA or CMV assignments 20 times. In a later analysis, co-occurring TCRs were grouped using DBSCAN, and TCRdist sequence similarity was added for clustering within HLA-allele-positive subsets. Co-occurrence clustering excluded repertoires with fewer than 30,000 or more than 120,000 public chains, plus five with anomalous nucleotide sharing. TCRdb's version of the immuneACCESS table is confined to in-frame rearrangements and falls short of the full clone set. An unresolved V gene accounts for under half of the shortfall where checked; the remainder is of unknown origin. V and J calls plus clone size are reproduced from that table; the DNA served to infer D and trimming. In this sample the table shows 60,000 to 90,000 clones, roughly 67% of which occur a single time. The ten largest account for around 7.6% of the sample.

Comment on this clone: The antigen it binds to is not known. Qualities for individual bases were not recorded, and no much larger clone is one base off.

The sequenced sample consisted of PBMCs. The clonotype was recovered from a middle-aged man in good health and CMV-seropositive.

The DNA is TGTGCCAGCAGTGAAAAGGGGGCTGGAAACACCATATATTTT. This codes for CASSEKGAGNTIYF. This chain is built from TRBV2 and TRBJ1-3; a weak D assignment points to TRBD1 (6 bases agree). CDR1 and CDR2, per the germline V gene, are SNHLY and FYNNEI. The V end loses 2 bases and the J end loses 2 bases, and a stretch of 7 bases separates them. Including cysteine and phenylalanine, the CDR3 has 14 amino acids. Only the CDR3 portion is preserved as DNA: 42 bases, with reading frame beginning at the first base.